This section outlines one T cell receptor (beta chain) sequence together with its context. This entry is derived from a study of shared T cell receptors in the human thymus. The CDR3 contains 15 residues. V shed 2 bases, J shed 7 bases, and the junction held 8 bases outside the gene matches. Germline lookup yields CDR1 GTSNPN and CDR2 SVGIG (reference sequence). Assay: immunoSEQ multiplex PCR; the TCRdb copy retains only in-frame clones and omits some. Of hundreds of thousands of clones listed, around 87% are singletons. These data are also associated with another study on human thymus T cells. This second report adds: Thymic and blood repertoires appeared to carry a bias in their V and J gene usage. The related literature has documented a marked overlap of thymic repertoires among unrelated individuals.

The sample taken for sequencing was thymocytes. V usage is TRBV30 and J usage is TRBJ1-6; 7 nucleotides align to TRBD1. The sequence derives from a boy less than two years old with a congenital heart defect. The CDR3 protein is CAWSIRTGSNSPLHF. The CDR3 coding sequence is TGTGCCTGGAGTATTAGGACAGGATCGAATTCACCCCTCCACTTT.